The 20 T cell receptor beta chains reported below all come from one sample, sequenced in a study of T cells in Graves' hyperthyroidism and ophthalmopathy. There were TCR beta CDR3 regions amplified from RNA transcripts. Primed by the HTBI set, a first-round RT-PCR was run on the TCR CDR3. TCRdb reprocessed the multiplex PCR reads with MiXCR, giving one entry per CDR3 protein. The data contain under 400,000 distinct CDR3 sequences, 18% of them singletons. The sample comprised blood. The origin of the receptors is a woman aged 40 to 49 with Graves' ophthalmopathy.

The rearrangement joins TRBV7-2 to TRBJ2-5, with a weak D call TRBD1 (6 bases). CDR3 size: 18 residues. The germline CDR1 and CDR2 sequences are SGHTA and FQGNSA. The germline V and J ends were trimmed by 0 bases and 5 bases, with 22 bases remaining between them. CDR3 sequence: CASSLAPAGAIGWETQYF. The CDR3 DNA reads TGTGCCAGCAGCTTAGCGCCAGCAGGGGCGATAGGTTGGGAGACCCAGTACTTC.

The genes are TRBV7-9 and TRBJ2-7, with a tentative D call TRBD2 (5 bases). This CDR3 comprises 14 residues. V was trimmed by 0 bases and J by 5 bases, leaving 11 bases between them. The germline gives CDR1 SEHNR, CDR2 FQNEAQ (reference sequence). CDR3 protein: CASSLAGEIHEQYF. In nucleotides, the CDR3 is TGTGCCAGCAGCTTAGCGGGAGAGATCCACGAGCAGTACTTC. Full variable domain (rest looked up from reference TRBV7-9 and TRBJ2-7): DTGVSQNPRHKITKRGQNVTFRCDPISEHNRLYWYRQTLGQGPEFLTYFQNEAQLEKSRLLSDRFSAERPKGSFSTLEIQRTEQGDSAMYLCASSLAGEIHEQYFGPGTRLTVT.

This clonotype was observed a handful of times. J is TRBJ2-7 and V is TRBV28; D gene unclear. V gave up 7 bases and J gave up 2 bases, with 18 bases separating them. Germline V gene data show CDR1 as MDHEN and CDR2 as SYDVKM. The CDR3 spans 15 residues. CDR3 in DNA: TGTGCCAGCACCCCCGGCGGAGTCGCCGCCTACGAGCAGTACTTC. It specifies CASTPGGVAAYEQYF.

This clonotype was seen many times. V gene TRBV19 combines with J gene TRBJ1-1; tentative D call: TRBD1 (5 bases). The CDR3 is 16 amino acids. The germline CDR1 and CDR2 sequences are LNHDA and SQIVND (reference sequence). The V and J ends lost 5 bases and 0 bases respectively, with 16 bases between them. As DNA, the CDR3 is TGTGCCAGTAGTCTCTTTATCGGGGGATTGAACACTGAAGCTTTCTTT. It encodes CASSLFIGGLNTEAFF. Supplemented by reference TRBV19 and TRBJ1-1, the full variable domain reads DGGITQSPKYLFRKEGQNVTLSCEQNLNHDAMYWYRQDPGQGLRLIYYSQIVNDFQKGDIAEGYSVSREKKESFPLTVTSAQKNPTAFYLCASSLFIGGLNTEAFFGQGTRLTVV.

This clonotype showed up many times. The chain carries TRBV7-9 and TRBJ2-7, with a tentative D call TRBD2 (6 bases). V lost 5 bases to trimming and J lost 6 bases, with 14 bases between them. CDR1 is SEHNR and CDR2 is FQNEAQ in the germline V gene (reference sequence). This CDR3 contains 13 residues. The CDR3 coding sequence is TGTGCCAGCAGCCACACGGGAGATGGCGAGCAGTACTTC. Amino acid sequence: CASSHTGDGEQYF. The full variable domain, in which reference TRBV7-9 and TRBJ2-7 provide the parts outside the CDR3, is DTGVSQNPRHKITKRGQNVTFRCDPISEHNRLYWYRQTLGQGPEFLTYFQNEAQLEKSRLLSDRFSAERPKGSFSTLEIQRTEQGDSAMYLCASSHTGDGEQYFGPGTRLTVT.

The table lists this clonotype with many counts. This chain's CDR3 is CASSESEHRPGNTIYF. The CDR3 DNA reads as TGCGCCAGCAGCGAGAGTGAGCACCGGCCGGGAAACACCATATATTTT. The rearrangement joins TRBV10-1 to TRBJ1-3; D ambiguous. This CDR3 contains 16 residues. The germline CDR1 and CDR2 sequences are WNHNN and SYGVQD (reference sequence). The V end lost 6 bases, the J end lost 4 bases, and 19 bases lay between the germline ends.

This clonotype was seen many times. CDR3 loop: CASTRARVDWDNSPLHF. Here the CDR3 DNA reads TGTGCCAGCACTAGGGCGAGAGTGGATTGGGATAATTCACCCCTCCACTTT. The J gene is TRBJ1-6, the V gene TRBV6-5, with D unresolved. The CDR3 covers 17 residues. V was shortened by 7 bases and J by 5 bases, with 21 bases between the two germline ends. The germline V gene has CDR1 MNHEY and CDR2 SVGAGI.

This clonotype was seen repeatedly, ten times or more. The gene calls are TRBV28 and TRBJ2-3; D might be TRBD1 or TRBD2, each matching 5 bases. CDR1 MDHEN and CDR2 SYDVKM come from the germline V gene. V lost 6 bases and J 0 bases, leaving 13 bases between the germline ends. This CDR3 comprises 15 residues. The CDR3 sequence: CASSSWGLSTDTQYF. DNA for the CDR3: TGTGCCAGCAGCTCCTGGGGGTTAAGCACAGATACGCAGTATTTT.

This clonotype has a count of ten or more. This chain uses TRBV3-1 with TRBJ1-1; D remains ambiguous. There are 12 residues in the CDR3. Between the trimmed V and J ends, which lost 3 bases and 8 bases, there was a span of 10 bases. The germline gives CDR1 LGHDT, CDR2 YNNKEL (reference sequence). Here the CDR3 DNA reads TGTGCCAGCAGCCACGGGCGGAACGAAGCTTTCTTT. It translates to CASSHGRNEAFF.

This clonotype was counted many times. The CDR3 region has the DNA TGTGCCACCAGTCACTACACCCAAGAGACCCAGTACTTC. The encoded protein is CATSHYTQETQYF. The chain combines TRBV15 with TRBJ2-5; D is undetermined. The CDR3 totals 13 residues. Germline CDR1 reads LNHNV; CDR2 reads YYDKDF (reference sequence). Trimming shortened V by 6 bases and J by 1 base, and 9 bases separated the two germline ends.

This clonotype was observed many times. The chain has TRBV18 and TRBJ2-7; D remains unclear. Germline-derived CDR1 and CDR2 are KGHSH and LQKENI. The V end lost 3 bases, the J end lost 2 bases, and 8 bases lay between the germline ends. The CDR3 length is 13 residues. CDR3 coding DNA: TGTGCCAGCTCACCGCTCCGGACCTACGAGCAGTACTTC. Translating gives CASSPLRTYEQYF.

This clonotype has a count of ten or more. The chain couples TRBV30 to TRBJ1-5, with D possibly matching TRBD1 (5 bases). CDR3 length equals 15 residues. Trimming cost V 4 bases and J 6 bases, with 19 bases left between them. Germline CDR1 is GTSNPN and CDR2 is SVGIG (reference sequence). The CDR3 nucleotides are TGTGCCTGGACCCCGTGGGGCAGCTCTTTTCAGCCCCAGCATTTT. Encoded protein: CAWTPWGSSFQPQHF.

The sample holds many counts of this clonotype. The chain carries TRBV7-2 and TRBJ1-2; tentative D call: TRBD1 (5 bases). V shed 5 bases and J shed 4 bases, with 17 bases lying between them. The germline gives CDR1 SGHTA, CDR2 FQGNSA. CDR3 length: 15 amino acids. The CDR3 bases are TGTGCCAGCAGCCTGACCCGAAAAAGGGGCTATGGCTACACCTTC. Translated, it gives CASSLTRKRGYGYTF.

This clonotype showed up many times. The rearrangement uses TRBV7-9 and TRBJ1-1; 8 positions agree with TRBD1. This CDR3 is built from 15 residues. Germline V CDR1 and CDR2: SEHNR, FQNEAQ (reference sequence). Germline trimming cut 4 bases from V and 4 bases from J; bases unmatched to any gene: 8. The CDR3 DNA reads TGTGCCAGCAGCTCAACCAGGGGGCGCTTCACTGAAGCTTTCTTT. This translates into CASSSTRGRFTEAFF.

This clonotype occurred many times. The chain couples TRBV2 to TRBJ1-2, with D perhaps TRBD1 (6 bases). The CDR3 spans 16 residues. Germline V lookup: CDR1 SNHLY, CDR2 FYNNEI. V lost 3 bases to trimming and J lost 3 bases, with 17 bases between them. The CDR3 nucleotides read TGTGCCAGCAGTGATTTTGACGTAGGGGGAGACTATGGCTACACCTTC. Amino acid sequence: CASSDFDVGGDYGYTF.

This clonotype was recorded only once. The chain links TRBV11-1 to TRBJ2-5; D not resolved. V dropped 5 bases and J dropped 0 bases, with 10 bases sitting between them. Germline lookup yields CDR1 SGHAT and CDR2 FQDESV (reference sequence). The length of the CDR3 is 14 residues. CDR3 residues: CASSRWGNQETQYF. The CDR3 nucleotides read TGTGCCAGCAGCCGCTGGGGTAACCAAGAGACCCAGTACTTC.

This clonotype was seen more than once but under ten times. This chain uses TRBV12-3 or TRBV12-4 with TRBJ1-2, with 8 bases lining up with TRBD1. The CDR3 extends over 16 amino acids. The V gene end was trimmed by 7 bases and the J gene end by 7 bases; junction bases not matched to a gene: 17. The CDR3 DNA sequence: TGTGCCAGCACCTTACCCGGGGGCAGGGGGCAGAGTGGCTACACCTTC. This translates into CASTLPGGRGQSGYTF.

This clonotype appeared many times. The V and J genes are TRBV7-8 and TRBJ2-5; D possibly corresponds to TRBD1 (5 bases). Trimming took off 6 bases at V and 2 bases at J, with 13 bases between the two ends. CDR1 and CDR2 (germline): SGHVS, FQNEAQ. This CDR3 contains 14 residues. In nucleotides, the CDR3 is TGTGCCAGCAGACATACAGGCGATCAAGAGACCCAGTACTTC. Its protein product is CASRHTGDQETQYF.

This clonotype showed up many times. The chain uses TRBV27 and TRBJ2-7; D uncertain. CDR3 length equals 16 residues. Germline values: CDR1 MNHEY, CDR2 SMNVEV (reference sequence). V was trimmed by 0 bases and J by 6 bases, leaving 18 bases between them. The CDR3 is CASSLSPPLGLGEQYF. In nucleotides, the CDR3 is TGTGCCAGCAGTTTATCGCCCCCCTTAGGGTTAGGCGAGCAGTACTTC.

This clonotype was counted many times. A single base separates this from a much larger clone, so it may be a read error. CDR3 bases: TGTGCCAGCAGTGTACTGGGGACAATGAACACTGAAGCTTTCTTT. Amino acids: CASSVLGTMNTEAFF. The rearrangement uses TRBV6-5 and TRBJ1-1, with D perhaps matching TRBD1 (6 bases). The V end was cut by 5 bases, the J end by 0 bases, with 13 bases between. Germline assignment: CDR1 MNHEY and CDR2 SVGAGI. The CDR3 is 15 amino acids.